Listed below are T cell receptor beta chains from one sample, sequenced in a study of T cells in Graves' hyperthyroidism and ophthalmopathy. TCRdb reanalysed the multiplex PCR reads using MiXCR and keeps one entry per CDR3 protein. The top ten hold more than 7% of the sample, which has about 640,000 distinct CDR3 sequences, less than 45% seen once. The specimen was peripheral blood or thyroid tissue (not recorded which). The receptors here all came from an adult man with Graves' disease, either hyperthyroidism or ophthalmopathy (not recorded which). Each CDR3 is given without its conserved first and last residue. A D gene is named only where the DNA matches it firmly. Some rows have no size entry. The others give once, few or many, or a class for an expanded clone.

cdr3_aa cdr3_length d_call j_call clone_size v_call
ASSPPWGQGAYEQY 14 TRBD1 TRBJ2-7 few TRBV7-9
ASSLVQGAFAEAF 13 TRBD1 TRBJ1-1 few TRBV7-2
SVRDGGNQPQQY 12 TRBD2 TRBJ2-7 . TRBV29-1
ATTPGSGTEAF 11 . TRBJ1-1 many TRBV24-1
ASSLAAPVH 9 . TRBJ1-6 . TRBV7-6
SARGLVDYEQY 11 TRBD2 TRBJ2-7 few TRBV20-1
ASRREDNYGYT 11 . TRBJ1-2 few TRBV19
ASTRGSAYEQY 11 . TRBJ2-7 . TRBV10-2
SARISGISNQPQH 13 . TRBJ1-5 . TRBV20-1
ATSYSGSQETQY 12 . TRBJ2-5 . TRBV15
ASSYGTGLYGYT 12 TRBD1 TRBJ1-2 . TRBV6-5
SVGNRANTEAF 11 . TRBJ1-1 many TRBV29-1
ASSEAGLNYGYT 12 . TRBJ1-2 . TRBV2